The rows below give T cell receptor beta chains drawn from one sample of a study of blood T cell repertoires in COVID-19. Method: immunoSEQ multiplex PCR; TCRdb's copy keeps in-frame clones and lacks some. The table lists fewer than 85,000 clones, over 80% of them singletons. Sample: peripheral blood. The receptors stem from a man aged 50-59 years with active COVID-19. The CDR3 runs from the conserved cysteine through the conserved F or W. The D gene is left open where the match is weak.

J gene: TRBJ1-2; V gene: TRBV4-1; D gene: -; CDR3 protein: CASSQDDHRDSVF; CDR3 DNA: TGCGCCAGCAGCCAAGACGACCACCGGGACTCCGTCTTC
J gene: TRBJ2-5; V gene: TRBV28; D gene: -; CDR3 protein: CASSSPNQKQETQYF; CDR3 DNA: TGTGCCAGCAGTTCCCCGAATCAGAAACAAGAGACCCAGTACTTC
J gene: TRBJ2-1; V gene: TRBV9; D gene: TRBD2; CDR3 protein: CASSLAGAYNEQFF; CDR3 DNA: TGTGCCAGTTCTCTAGCGGGAGCCTACAATGAGCAGTTCTTC
J gene: TRBJ1-1; V gene: TRBV5-6; D gene: TRBD1; CDR3 protein: CASSLQGSEAFF; CDR3 DNA: TGTGCCAGCAGCTTACAGGGGTCTGAAGCTTTCTTT
J gene: TRBJ2-5; V gene: TRBV2; D gene: TRBD1; CDR3 protein: CASRRDSQETQYF; CDR3 DNA: TGTGCCAGCAGGAGGGACAGTCAAGAGACCCAGTACTTC
J gene: TRBJ2-2; V gene: TRBV5-1; D gene: TRBD1; CDR3 protein: CASRTGTDTGELFF; CDR3 DNA: TGCGCCAGCAGGACCGGGACAGACACCGGGGAGCTGTTTTTT
J gene: TRBJ1-2; V gene: TRBV7-9; D gene: TRBD1; CDR3 protein: CASSLFPDRGPYGYTF; CDR3 DNA: TGTGCCAGCAGCTTATTCCCGGACAGGGGGCCCTATGGCTACACCTTC
J gene: TRBJ2-7; V gene: TRBV7-3; D gene: TRBD2; CDR3 protein: CASSAGLEGEQYF; CDR3 DNA: TGTGCCAGCAGCGCCGGACTAGAGGGTGAGCAGTACTTC
J gene: TRBJ2-3; V gene: TRBV27; D gene: -; CDR3 protein: CASSPGGYTDTQYF; CDR3 DNA: TGTGCCAGCAGCCCAGGGGGGTACACAGATACGCAGTATTTT
J gene: TRBJ2-1; V gene: TRBV4-3; D gene: -; CDR3 protein: CASSQEGGNEQFF; CDR3 DNA: TGCGCCAGCAGCCAAGAAGGAGGGAATGAGCAGTTCTTC
J gene: TRBJ1-4; V gene: TRBV10-2; D gene: -; CDR3 protein: CASSDQGNEKLFF; CDR3 DNA: TGCGCCAGCAGTGACCAGGGTAATGAAAAACTGTTTTTT
J gene: TRBJ2-1; V gene: TRBV9; D gene: -; CDR3 protein: CASSRLLNEQFF; CDR3 DNA: TGTGCCAGCAGCCGACTCCTCAATGAGCAGTTCTTC
J gene: TRBJ1-4; V gene: TRBV7-2; D gene: -; CDR3 protein: CASAAVGATNEKLFF; CDR3 DNA: TGTGCCAGCGCGGCGGTAGGGGCAACTAATGAAAAACTGTTTTTT
J gene: TRBJ1-1; V gene: TRBV4-3; D gene: TRBD1; CDR3 protein: CASSQDGQENTEAFF; CDR3 DNA: TGCGCCAGCAGCCAAGATGGACAGGAGAACACTGAAGCTTTCTTT
J gene: TRBJ2-1; V gene: TRBV5-1; D gene: -; CDR3 protein: CASRVIRGNIDEQFF; CDR3 DNA: TGCGCCAGCAGAGTGATCAGGGGTAATATCGATGAGCAGTTCTTC
J gene: TRBJ1-2; V gene: TRBV19; D gene: -; CDR3 protein: CASSPPPGAGYTF; CDR3 DNA: TGTGCCAGTAGTCCCCCCCCAGGGGCCGGCTACACCTTC
J gene: TRBJ1-2; V gene: TRBV11-2; D gene: -; CDR3 protein: CASSLDSYGYTF; CDR3 DNA: TGTGCCAGCAGCTTAGACTCCTATGGCTACACCTTC